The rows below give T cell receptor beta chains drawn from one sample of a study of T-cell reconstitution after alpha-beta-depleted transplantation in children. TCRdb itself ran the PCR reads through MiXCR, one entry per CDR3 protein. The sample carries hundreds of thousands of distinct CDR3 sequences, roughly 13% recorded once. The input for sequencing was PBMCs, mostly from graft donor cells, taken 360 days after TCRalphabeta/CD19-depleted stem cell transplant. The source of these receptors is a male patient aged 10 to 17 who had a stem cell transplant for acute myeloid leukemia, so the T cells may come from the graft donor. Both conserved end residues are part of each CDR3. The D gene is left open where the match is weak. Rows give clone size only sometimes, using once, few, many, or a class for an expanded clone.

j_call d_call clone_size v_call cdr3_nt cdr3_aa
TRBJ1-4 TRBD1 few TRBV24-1 TGTGCCACCAGTGAGTCGACAGGGGGCTACGAAAAACTGTTTTTT CATSESTGGYEKLFF
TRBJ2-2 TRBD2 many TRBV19 TGTGCCAGTAGTATGTTGACCCCGGGAGGCACCGGGGAGCTGTTTTTT CASSMLTPGGTGELFF
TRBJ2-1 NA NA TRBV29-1 TGCAGCGTTGAAGAAGGCCCGTTGTGGGGTGAGCAGTTCTTC CSVEEGPLWGEQFF
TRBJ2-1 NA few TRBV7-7 TGTGCTAGCAGTTCCGATCAGGGGATCGGGGAGCAGTTCTTC CASSSDQGIGEQFF
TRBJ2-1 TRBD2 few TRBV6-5 TGTGCCAGCAGTTACTGGCCAACTAGCGGGGTCTCCTACAATGAGCAGTTCTTC CASSYWPTSGVSYNEQFF
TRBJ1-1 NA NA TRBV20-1 TGCAGTGCTACAGGGGCGATCCGAGATAACACTGAAGCTTTCTTT CSATGAIRDNTEAFF
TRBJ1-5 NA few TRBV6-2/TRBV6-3 TGTGCCAGCACCCCAGGGGTTCGAGCAGGTTATGAAAATCAGCCCCAGCATTTT CASTPGVRAGYENQPQHF
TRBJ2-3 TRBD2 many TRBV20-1 TGCAGTGCTTCTACCCGCGGTAGCGGGGTCACAGATACGCAGTATTTT CSASTRGSGVTDTQYF
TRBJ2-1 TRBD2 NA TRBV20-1 TGCAGTGCTGGGGGACTAGCTCACACTGAGCAGTTCTTC CSAGGLAHTEQFF
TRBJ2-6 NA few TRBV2 TGTGCCAGCAGTGATTCTCACAGGCTGTCGGACGTCCTGACTTTC CASSDSHRLSDVLTF
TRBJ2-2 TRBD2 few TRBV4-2 TGTGCCAGCCGACCTACTAGCGGTCTCGCGAACACCGGGGAGCTGTTTTTT CASRPTSGLANTGELFF
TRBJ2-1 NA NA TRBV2 TGTGCCAGCAACCTTATCGGGACAAGGGGTGTGTCCAGCTCCTACAATGAGCAGTTCTTC CASNLIGTRGVSSSYNEQFF
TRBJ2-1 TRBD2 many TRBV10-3 TGTGCCATCAGTCACCCTAGCGGGGGTCCCTACAATGAGCAGTTCTTC CAISHPSGGPYNEQFF
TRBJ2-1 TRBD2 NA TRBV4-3 TGCGCCAGCAGCCAAGTAATTCGCGGGAGAAGTATTGGCAATGAGCAGTTCTTC CASSQVIRGRSIGNEQFF
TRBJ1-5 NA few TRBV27 TGTGCCAGCAGTCCCGGGACAACTAGCAATCAGCCCCAGCATTTT CASSPGTTSNQPQHF
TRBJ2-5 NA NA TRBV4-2 TGTGCCAGCAGCCAACCCAACCCGGCCGAATGGGAGACCCAGTACTTC CASSQPNPAEWETQYF
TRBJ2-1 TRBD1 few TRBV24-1 TGTGCCACCAGTGATTCCGGGACAGGCCCTGGGAATGAGCAGTTCTTC CATSDSGTGPGNEQFF
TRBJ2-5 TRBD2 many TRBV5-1 TGCGCCAGCAGCTTCGGGACTAGCGGGAGGGCCCAGTACTTC CASSFGTSGRAQYF
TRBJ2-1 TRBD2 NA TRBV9 TGTGCCAGCAGCGAGGGTAGCGGGCAGTCCTACAATGAGCAGTTCTTC CASSEGSGQSYNEQFF